Listed below are T cell receptor beta chains from one sample, sequenced in a study of cytomegalovirus exposure and HLA in healthy donors. Using immunoSEQ multiplex PCR, the repertoire was profiled, and TCRdb retains in-frame clones only, with some absent. Altogether around 300,000 clones are present, over 75% being singletons, with the ten largest covering around 1%. The specimen sequenced was PBMCs. These receptors were taken from a man aged 25-45 years in good health and CMV-seronegative. CDR3s include the opening cysteine and the closing phenylalanine or tryptophan. Fields, in order: CDR3 length, J gene, D gene, V gene, CDR3 protein. D genes are given only for firm matches.

CDR3 length: 11
J gene: TRBJ2-2
D gene: NA
V gene: TRBV5-1
CDR3 protein: CASSFAGELFF

CDR3 length: 16
J gene: TRBJ1-6
D gene: NA
V gene: TRBV27
CDR3 protein: CASSLSPTRYNSPLHF

CDR3 length: 14
J gene: TRBJ2-7
D gene: NA
V gene: TRBV5-6
CDR3 protein: CASSPRDSIGEQYF

CDR3 length: 13
J gene: TRBJ2-4
D gene: NA
V gene: TRBV19
CDR3 protein: CASSIESSNIQYF

CDR3 length: 16
J gene: TRBJ1-6
D gene: NA
V gene: TRBV10-3
CDR3 protein: CATHSTAPGGNSPLHF

CDR3 length: 18
J gene: TRBJ1-3
D gene: TRBD1
V gene: TRBV10-3
CDR3 protein: CAISESARGPSSGNTIYF

CDR3 length: 14
J gene: TRBJ2-2
D gene: NA
V gene: TRBV6-1
CDR3 protein: CASSGLGNTGELFF

CDR3 length: 16
J gene: TRBJ1-1
D gene: TRBD1
V gene: TRBV4-2
CDR3 protein: CASSQSTWDRDTEAFF

CDR3 length: 14
J gene: TRBJ1-1
D gene: NA
V gene: TRBV2
CDR3 protein: CASSVGQGNTEAFF

CDR3 length: 15
J gene: TRBJ2-5
D gene: TRBD1
V gene: TRBV5-4
CDR3 protein: CASSFQGADRETQYF

CDR3 length: 15
J gene: TRBJ1-6
D gene: NA
V gene: TRBV30
CDR3 protein: CAWTRSLVNREPLHF

CDR3 length: 19
J gene: TRBJ2-1
D gene: TRBD2
V gene: TRBV9
CDR3 protein: CASSTRTSGGAVSYNEQFF

CDR3 length: 15
J gene: TRBJ2-5
D gene: TRBD2
V gene: TRBV27
CDR3 protein: CASSFLAGAQETQYF

CDR3 length: 17
J gene: TRBJ1-6
D gene: TRBD1
V gene: TRBV7-2
CDR3 protein: CASSPREDRINNSPLHF

CDR3 length: 15
J gene: TRBJ1-2
D gene: TRBD1
V gene: TRBV11-2
CDR3 protein: CASRLHGTGGSGYTF

CDR3 length: 15
J gene: TRBJ1-1
D gene: TRBD1
V gene: TRBV19
CDR3 protein: CASKPTGTGGLEAFF

CDR3 length: 14
J gene: TRBJ1-1
D gene: NA
V gene: TRBV4-1
CDR3 protein: CASSQVGGVTEAFF

CDR3 length: 13
J gene: TRBJ2-2
D gene: NA
V gene: TRBV7-7
CDR3 protein: CASRRDRTGELFF

CDR3 length: 15
J gene: TRBJ1-1
D gene: TRBD1
V gene: TRBV6-5
CDR3 protein: CASSYSEGALTEAFF

CDR3 length: 15
J gene: TRBJ1-1
D gene: NA
V gene: TRBV4-1
CDR3 protein: CASSQDLNPTDEAFF

CDR3 length: 16
J gene: TRBJ1-6
D gene: NA
V gene: TRBV19
CDR3 protein: CASSKENRATNSPLHF

CDR3 length: 19
J gene: TRBJ2-3
D gene: TRBD2
V gene: TRBV11-2
CDR3 protein: CASSLEALASIGGADTQYF

CDR3 length: 14
J gene: TRBJ2-7
D gene: TRBD1
V gene: TRBV6-5
CDR3 protein: CASSYSDRVYEQYF

CDR3 length: 18
J gene: TRBJ1-5
D gene: TRBD1
V gene: TRBV19
CDR3 protein: CASSIRQGGTNSNQPQHF

CDR3 length: 14
J gene: TRBJ2-7
D gene: NA
V gene: TRBV9
CDR3 protein: CASSPPDRVYEQYF

CDR3 length: 16
J gene: TRBJ2-1
D gene: TRBD2
V gene: TRBV9
CDR3 protein: CASSERLAGKYNEQFF

CDR3 length: 17
J gene: TRBJ1-4
D gene: TRBD1
V gene: TRBV5-6
CDR3 protein: CASSYGTGGDLNEKLFF

CDR3 length: 15
J gene: TRBJ2-2
D gene: NA
V gene: TRBV7-7
CDR3 protein: CASSLIVGGAGELFF

CDR3 length: 12
J gene: TRBJ2-7
D gene: NA
V gene: TRBV7-6
CDR3 protein: CASSLGGGEQYF

CDR3 length: 15
J gene: TRBJ1-2
D gene: NA
V gene: TRBV2
CDR3 protein: CASSPTTASNYGYTF

CDR3 length: 16
J gene: TRBJ1-1
D gene: NA
V gene: TRBV4-1
CDR3 protein: CASSQLTGTSNTEAFF

CDR3 length: 16
J gene: TRBJ2-3
D gene: TRBD2
V gene: TRBV5-1
CDR3 protein: CASSLTSGGILDTQYF

CDR3 length: 15
J gene: TRBJ1-5
D gene: NA
V gene: TRBV6-1
CDR3 protein: CASSENRYSNQPQHF

CDR3 length: 12
J gene: TRBJ1-1
D gene: NA
V gene: TRBV11-2
CDR3 protein: CASSKQDTEAFF

CDR3 length: 14
J gene: TRBJ1-2
D gene: NA
V gene: TRBV14
CDR3 protein: CASSPRTERGGYTF

CDR3 length: 14
J gene: TRBJ2-1
D gene: TRBD2
V gene: TRBV9
CDR3 protein: CASSYRLAVNEQFF

CDR3 length: 13
J gene: TRBJ2-1
D gene: NA
V gene: TRBV11-2
CDR3 protein: CASSLSKGDEQFF

CDR3 length: 14
J gene: TRBJ1-1
D gene: NA
V gene: TRBV7-2
CDR3 protein: CASRGRGMNTEAFF

CDR3 length: 13
J gene: TRBJ1-1
D gene: NA
V gene: TRBV6-5
CDR3 protein: CASGGHRNTEAFF

CDR3 length: 15
J gene: TRBJ1-2
D gene: NA
V gene: TRBV4-3
CDR3 protein: CASSHARQANYGYTF

CDR3 length: 16
J gene: TRBJ2-3
D gene: NA
V gene: TRBV6-4
CDR3 protein: CASSDSKGGGTDTQYF

CDR3 length: 13
J gene: TRBJ1-1
D gene: NA
V gene: TRBV29-1
CDR3 protein: CSVGGGSGPEAFF

CDR3 length: 15
J gene: TRBJ2-7
D gene: TRBD2
V gene: TRBV19
CDR3 protein: CASSTLAGATYEQYF

CDR3 length: 17
J gene: TRBJ1-1
D gene: TRBD1
V gene: TRBV18
CDR3 protein: CASSPGAGGLSGTEAFF

CDR3 length: 17
J gene: TRBJ1-3
D gene: NA
V gene: TRBV14
CDR3 protein: CASSQDLPRPSGNTIYF

CDR3 length: 13
J gene: TRBJ1-1
D gene: NA
V gene: TRBV19
CDR3 protein: CASSARATFEAFF

CDR3 length: 17
J gene: TRBJ2-7
D gene: NA
V gene: TRBV7-6
CDR3 protein: CASSPKGLEKGLREQYF

CDR3 length: 15
J gene: TRBJ2-2
D gene: TRBD2
V gene: TRBV11-2
CDR3 protein: CASSPGLVDTGELFF

CDR3 length: 15
J gene: TRBJ1-6
D gene: NA
V gene: TRBV5-4
CDR3 protein: CASSPGYSYNSPLHF

CDR3 length: 16
J gene: TRBJ1-1
D gene: NA
V gene: TRBV28
CDR3 protein: CASSLGGGGRNTEAFF

CDR3 length: 14
J gene: TRBJ2-1
D gene: NA
V gene: TRBV5-1
CDR3 protein: CASSNSGGYNEQFF

CDR3 length: 16
J gene: TRBJ2-1
D gene: TRBD1
V gene: TRBV4-2
CDR3 protein: CASSPRRQGTYNEQFF

CDR3 length: 14
J gene: TRBJ1-6
D gene: TRBD1
V gene: TRBV5-6
CDR3 protein: CASRRTGNNSPLHF

CDR3 length: 16
J gene: TRBJ1-6
D gene: NA
V gene: TRBV21-1
CDR3 protein: CASSKEGQGANSPLHF

CDR3 length: 15
J gene: TRBJ1-2
D gene: NA
V gene: TRBV9
CDR3 protein: CASSGHREINYGYTF

CDR3 length: 14
J gene: TRBJ2-3
D gene: NA
V gene: TRBV5-1
CDR3 protein: CASSLVSPPDTQYF

CDR3 length: 15
J gene: TRBJ1-2
D gene: NA
V gene: TRBV5-6
CDR3 protein: CASTRYGGGRGGYTF

CDR3 length: 13
J gene: TRBJ1-5
D gene: TRBD1
V gene: TRBV5-8
CDR3 protein: CASTDRGVQPQHF

CDR3 length: 14
J gene: TRBJ2-1
D gene: TRBD1
V gene: TRBV10-2
CDR3 protein: CASGEGQTYNEQFF